This T cell receptor (beta chain) was recorded in a study of blood T cell repertoires in COVID-19. The data were produced by immunoSEQ multiplex PCR, yet TCRdb's version contains in-frame clones alone and is incomplete. In the table there are approximately 210,000 clones, 82% of which are singletons. After removal of 3 bases from V and 7 bases from J, the junction contained 9 bases not matched to a gene. The CDR3 sequence is 14 residues long. Looked up from germline, CDR1 is KGHSH and CDR2 is LQKENI. Material: peripheral blood. The chain uses TRBV18 and TRBJ2-7; 7 positions agree with TRBD2. The receptor comes from an elderly woman with acute or convalescent COVID-19. Written as DNA, the CDR3 is TGTGCCAGCTCACCTTTCGGGGGGTCTGGGGAGCAGTACTTC. Translated: CASSPFGGSGEQYF. The variable domain in full, with the rest retrieved from reference TRBV18 and TRBJ2-7, is NAGVMQNPRHLVRRRGQEARLRCSPMKGHSHVYWYRQLPEEGLKFMVYLQKENIIDESGMPKERFSAEFPKEGPSILRIQQVVRGDSAAYFCASSPFGGSGEQYFGPGTRLTVT.